These T cell receptor beta chains were read from a single sample in a study of T cell responses to AZD1222 COVID-19 vaccine. Here immunoSEQ multiplex PCR was the method, and the copy in TCRdb shows in-frame clones only, minus some. The data show roughly 140,000 clones, with around 89% seen just once and about 3.4% held by the top ten. The sample here was peripheral blood, taken on day 0 of MenACWY control vaccination. The receptors stem from an adult in good health. The CDR3 runs from the conserved cysteine through the conserved F or W. A D gene is named only where the DNA matches it firmly. Size values are once, few and many counts, or a class for expanded clones, and some rows have none.

D gene: TRBD2
V gene: TRBV2
clone size: NA
CDR3 length: 15
J gene: TRBJ2-7
CDR3 DNA: TGTGCCAGCAGTCTAGCGGGAGCCGGATCATACGAGCAGTACTTC
CDR3 protein: CASSLAGAGSYEQYF

D gene: NA
V gene: TRBV24-1
clone size: once
CDR3 length: 13
J gene: TRBJ2-1
CDR3 DNA: TGTGCCACCAGTGTACAGGGCCACAATGAGCAGTTCTTC
CDR3 protein: CATSVQGHNEQFF

D gene: NA
V gene: TRBV5-4
clone size: NA
CDR3 length: 15
J gene: TRBJ1-1
CDR3 DNA: TGTGCCAGCAGCTTTGGGGGGGGATCGGTCACTGAAGCTTTCTTT
CDR3 protein: CASSFGGGSVTEAFF

D gene: NA
V gene: TRBV6-5
clone size: NA
CDR3 length: 15
J gene: TRBJ1-3
CDR3 DNA: TGTGCCAGCAGTTACGGCAGGTTCTCTGGAAACACCATATATTTT
CDR3 protein: CASSYGRFSGNTIYF

D gene: TRBD2
V gene: TRBV7-8
clone size: NA
CDR3 length: 16
J gene: TRBJ2-7
CDR3 DNA: TGTGCCAGCAGCTCTTGGACTAGCGGGAGCTCCTACGAGCAGTACTTC
CDR3 protein: CASSSWTSGSSYEQYF

D gene: NA
V gene: TRBV28
clone size: once
CDR3 length: 12
J gene: TRBJ1-5
CDR3 DNA: TGTGCCGAGGGGGACAACAATCAGCCCCAGCATTTT
CDR3 protein: CAEGDNNQPQHF

D gene: NA
V gene: TRBV5-1
clone size: NA
CDR3 length: 13
J gene: TRBJ1-2
CDR3 DNA: TGCGCCAGCAGCTTGGTAGCAGGGGTAGGATACACCTTC
CDR3 protein: CASSLVAGVGYTF

D gene: TRBD1
V gene: TRBV5-1
clone size: NA
CDR3 length: 14
J gene: TRBJ2-7
CDR3 DNA: TGCGCCAGCAGCGATCTGGACAGGACCTACGAGCAGTACTTC
CDR3 protein: CASSDLDRTYEQYF

D gene: NA
V gene: TRBV30
clone size: NA
CDR3 length: 15
J gene: TRBJ1-5
CDR3 DNA: TGTGCCTGGAGTGTTAGGGGGGGACCTGGTCAGCCCCAGCATTTT
CDR3 protein: CAWSVRGGPGQPQHF

D gene: TRBD2
V gene: TRBV7-9
clone size: NA
CDR3 length: 15
J gene: TRBJ2-7
CDR3 DNA: TGTGCCAGCAGCTTAGGGGGAGGGAGCTCCTACGAGCAGTACTTC
CDR3 protein: CASSLGGGSSYEQYF

D gene: NA
V gene: TRBV18
clone size: NA
CDR3 length: 13
J gene: TRBJ1-1
CDR3 DNA: TGTGCCAGCTCACCATTTGGGGACACTGAAGCTTTCTTT
CDR3 protein: CASSPFGDTEAFF

D gene: TRBD2
V gene: TRBV7-2
clone size: NA
CDR3 length: 16
J gene: TRBJ2-3
CDR3 DNA: TGTGCCAGCAGCTTAGACGGGGGGGCTTTGACAGATACGCAGTATTTT
CDR3 protein: CASSLDGGALTDTQYF

D gene: TRBD1
V gene: TRBV4-2
clone size: NA
CDR3 length: 19
J gene: TRBJ1-2
CDR3 DNA: TGTGCCAGCAGCCAAGGAAATACAGGGGGCATTGCGGGGTCCTATGGCTACACCTTC
CDR3 protein: CASSQGNTGGIAGSYGYTF

D gene: NA
V gene: TRBV7-2
clone size: NA
CDR3 length: 13
J gene: TRBJ2-3
CDR3 DNA: TGTGCCAGCAACGACGATAGCGGAAATACGCAGTATTTT
CDR3 protein: CASNDDSGNTQYF

D gene: NA
V gene: TRBV10-3
clone size: NA
CDR3 length: 13
J gene: TRBJ1-1
CDR3 DNA: TGTGCCCTACCCGGAGGGGTAAGCACTGAAGCTTTCTTT
CDR3 protein: CALPGGVSTEAFF

D gene: TRBD1
V gene: TRBV18
clone size: NA
CDR3 length: 15
J gene: TRBJ1-4
CDR3 DNA: TGTGCCAGCTCACCAAGACAGGGGGAGGATGAAAAACTGTTTTTT
CDR3 protein: CASSPRQGEDEKLFF

D gene: TRBD1
V gene: TRBV3-1/TRBV3-2
clone size: NA
CDR3 length: 17
J gene: TRBJ1-4
CDR3 DNA: TGTGCCAGCAGCGACACCGGGACAGGGGCCCTTAATGAAAAACTGTTTTTT
CDR3 protein: CASSDTGTGALNEKLFF

D gene: TRBD1
V gene: TRBV2
clone size: few
CDR3 length: 15
J gene: TRBJ2-2
CDR3 DNA: TGTGCCAGCATGGACAGGGGGCGCAACACCGGGGAGCTGTTTTTT
CDR3 protein: CASMDRGRNTGELFF

D gene: TRBD2
V gene: TRBV7-2
clone size: few
CDR3 length: 14
J gene: TRBJ2-5
CDR3 DNA: TGTGCCAGCAGCACTAGCTGGGGAGGGGCGACCCAGTACTTC
CDR3 protein: CASSTSWGGATQYF

D gene: TRBD1
V gene: TRBV2
clone size: NA
CDR3 length: 14
J gene: TRBJ1-5
CDR3 DNA: TGTGCCAGCAGTCAGGACAGGCCGAATCAGCCCCAGCATTTT
CDR3 protein: CASSQDRPNQPQHF

D gene: NA
V gene: TRBV6-2/TRBV6-3
clone size: NA
CDR3 length: 13
J gene: TRBJ1-5
CDR3 DNA: TGTGCCAGCAGATACAGGGCAGATCAGCCCCAGCATTTT
CDR3 protein: CASRYRADQPQHF

D gene: TRBD2
V gene: TRBV10-3
clone size: NA
CDR3 length: 15
J gene: TRBJ2-5
CDR3 DNA: TGTGCCATCAGTGGTAGCGGGGGGTCACAAGAGACCCAGTACTTC
CDR3 protein: CAISGSGGSQETQYF

D gene: NA
V gene: TRBV7-9
clone size: once
CDR3 length: 16
J gene: TRBJ2-6
CDR3 DNA: TGTGCCAGCAGCTTAGTGGAGGGTCCCGGGGCCAACGTCCTGACTTTC
CDR3 protein: CASSLVEGPGANVLTF

D gene: TRBD1
V gene: TRBV9
clone size: NA
CDR3 length: 15
J gene: TRBJ2-3
CDR3 DNA: TGTGCCAGCAGCGTAGGGGGACAGATCACAGATACGCAGTATTTT
CDR3 protein: CASSVGGQITDTQYF

D gene: NA
V gene: TRBV27
clone size: NA
CDR3 length: 17
J gene: TRBJ1-2
CDR3 DNA: TGTGCCAGCAGTCCGATCTTCCAAACAGGGCCCTCATATGGCTACACCTTC
CDR3 protein: CASSPIFQTGPSYGYTF

D gene: NA
V gene: TRBV5-1
clone size: few
CDR3 length: 13
J gene: TRBJ2-5
CDR3 DNA: TGCGCCAGCAGCTTGGTGCTAGAAGAGACCCAGTACTTC
CDR3 protein: CASSLVLEETQYF

D gene: NA
V gene: TRBV12-3/TRBV12-4
clone size: NA
CDR3 length: 12
J gene: TRBJ2-1
CDR3 DNA: TGTGCCAGCAGTTTAGCGACCGCCGAGCAGTTCTTC
CDR3 protein: CASSLATAEQFF

D gene: TRBD1
V gene: TRBV28
clone size: NA
CDR3 length: 15
J gene: TRBJ2-1
CDR3 DNA: TGTGCCAGCAGACCCCGGGACAGGGGGCTTAATGAGCAGTTCTTC
CDR3 protein: CASRPRDRGLNEQFF

D gene: TRBD2
V gene: TRBV6-4
clone size: NA
CDR3 length: 15
J gene: TRBJ2-2
CDR3 DNA: TGTGCCAGCAGTGACAGCGGGAGTAATACCGGGGAGCTGTTTTTT
CDR3 protein: CASSDSGSNTGELFF

D gene: NA
V gene: TRBV9
clone size: NA
CDR3 length: 14
J gene: TRBJ2-1
CDR3 DNA: TGTGCCAGCAGCGTTCTTCTAGGAAGCAATGAGCAGTTCTTC
CDR3 protein: CASSVLLGSNEQFF

D gene: TRBD1
V gene: TRBV7-3
clone size: NA
CDR3 length: 17
J gene: TRBJ2-1
CDR3 DNA: TGTGCCAGCAGCTTAATCCCCGACAGGGGGAAAGGAGATGAGCAGTTCTTC
CDR3 protein: CASSLIPDRGKGDEQFF

D gene: TRBD1
V gene: TRBV4-3
clone size: NA
CDR3 length: 17
J gene: TRBJ2-2
CDR3 DNA: TGCGCCAGCAGCCAAGAAATCGGGGACAGAAACACCGGGGAGCTGTTTTTT
CDR3 protein: CASSQEIGDRNTGELFF

D gene: TRBD1
V gene: TRBV7-2
clone size: NA
CDR3 length: 16
J gene: TRBJ2-2
CDR3 DNA: TGTGCCAGCAGCCGTCGAAGACAGGGTGTAACCGGGGAGCTGTTTTTT
CDR3 protein: CASSRRRQGVTGELFF

D gene: NA
V gene: TRBV6-5
clone size: NA
CDR3 length: 14
J gene: TRBJ1-2
CDR3 DNA: TGTGCCAGCAGTCCAAGACCCGGGAACTATGGCTACACCTTC
CDR3 protein: CASSPRPGNYGYTF

D gene: TRBD1
V gene: TRBV6-2/TRBV6-3
clone size: once
CDR3 length: 18
J gene: TRBJ2-5
CDR3 DNA: TGTGCCAGCAGTTCACCTTACCGGGACAGGGGGAACCAAGAGACCCAGTACTTC
CDR3 protein: CASSSPYRDRGNQETQYF

D gene: NA
V gene: TRBV5-1
clone size: NA
CDR3 length: 13
J gene: TRBJ1-2
CDR3 DNA: TGCGCCAGCAGCTTGCAGGGAGGAGATGGCTACACCTTC
CDR3 protein: CASSLQGGDGYTF

D gene: NA
V gene: TRBV9
clone size: NA
CDR3 length: 15
J gene: TRBJ2-1
CDR3 DNA: TGTGCCAGCAGCGTTGACTCACCGGCTTACAATGAGCAGTTCTTC
CDR3 protein: CASSVDSPAYNEQFF

D gene: NA
V gene: TRBV29-1
clone size: once
CDR3 length: 13
J gene: TRBJ2-5
CDR3 DNA: TGCAGCGTTGAAGTCGGGCGGGGAGAGACCCAGTACTTC
CDR3 protein: CSVEVGRGETQYF

D gene: TRBD2
V gene: TRBV5-1
clone size: NA
CDR3 length: 13
J gene: TRBJ2-3
CDR3 DNA: TGCGCCAGCAGCTTAGGGAGGGCAGATACGCAGTATTTT
CDR3 protein: CASSLGRADTQYF

D gene: TRBD1
V gene: TRBV4-2
clone size: NA
CDR3 length: 14
J gene: TRBJ1-2
CDR3 DNA: TGTGCCAGCAGCCCGCGGACAGGAGGCTATGGCTACACCTTC
CDR3 protein: CASSPRTGGYGYTF

D gene: NA
V gene: TRBV19
clone size: once
CDR3 length: 14
J gene: TRBJ2-3
CDR3 DNA: TGTGCCAGTAGTATGATGGAGGGTTCAGATACGCAGTATTTT
CDR3 protein: CASSMMEGSDTQYF

D gene: NA
V gene: TRBV18
clone size: NA
CDR3 length: 16
J gene: TRBJ1-1
CDR3 DNA: TGTGCCAGCTCACCTTTCCTGACAGGCACGAACACTGAAGCTTTCTTT
CDR3 protein: CASSPFLTGTNTEAFF

D gene: NA
V gene: TRBV7-2
clone size: NA
CDR3 length: 14
J gene: TRBJ2-7
CDR3 DNA: TGTGCCAGCAGCGCAACCCGCGGAAGCTACGAGCAGTACTTC
CDR3 protein: CASSATRGSYEQYF

D gene: NA
V gene: TRBV6-6
clone size: NA
CDR3 length: 15
J gene: TRBJ2-1
CDR3 DNA: TGTGCCAGTACCCGCAGGGGCGCGAGATACAATGAGCAGTTCTTC
CDR3 protein: CASTRRGARYNEQFF

D gene: NA
V gene: TRBV19
clone size: NA
CDR3 length: 13
J gene: TRBJ1-2
CDR3 DNA: TGTGCCAGTAGTATGGGCCGATTCTATGGCTACACCTTC
CDR3 protein: CASSMGRFYGYTF

D gene: NA
V gene: TRBV5-1
clone size: NA
CDR3 length: 13
J gene: TRBJ2-2
CDR3 DNA: TGCGCCAGCAGCTTGGTAGGAGCCGGGGAGCTGTTTTTT
CDR3 protein: CASSLVGAGELFF

D gene: TRBD1
V gene: TRBV5-1
clone size: NA
CDR3 length: 14
J gene: TRBJ2-5
CDR3 DNA: TGCGCCAGCAGCCCGGGACAGGCGGGAGAGACCCAGTACTTC
CDR3 protein: CASSPGQAGETQYF

D gene: NA
V gene: TRBV30
clone size: NA
CDR3 length: 11
J gene: TRBJ1-1
CDR3 DNA: TGTGCCTGGAGGGGGGTCACTGAAGCTTTCTTT
CDR3 protein: CAWRGVTEAFF

D gene: NA
V gene: TRBV5-1
clone size: NA
CDR3 length: 15
J gene: TRBJ1-5
CDR3 DNA: TGCGCCAGCAGCTTGGAGGGACTCGTAAATCAGCCCCAGCATTTT
CDR3 protein: CASSLEGLVNQPQHF

D gene: NA
V gene: TRBV27
clone size: NA
CDR3 length: 12
J gene: TRBJ2-7
CDR3 DNA: TGTGCCAGCAGTCCTCTTCACTACGAGCAGTACTTC
CDR3 protein: CASSPLHYEQYF

D gene: NA
V gene: TRBV5-1
clone size: NA
CDR3 length: 14
J gene: TRBJ2-5
CDR3 DNA: TGCGCCAGCAGCTTGGCGGCCGGGGACGAGACCCAGTACTTC
CDR3 protein: CASSLAAGDETQYF

D gene: TRBD1
V gene: TRBV2
clone size: NA
CDR3 length: 16
J gene: TRBJ1-1
CDR3 DNA: TGTGCCAGCAAAAGAACGGACAGGGGGTATAACACTGAAGCTTTCTTT
CDR3 protein: CASKRTDRGYNTEAFF

D gene: NA
V gene: TRBV4-2
clone size: NA
CDR3 length: 17
J gene: TRBJ1-5
CDR3 DNA: TGTGCCAGCAGCCAAGATTTCGGAGTTTTTAGCAATCAGCCCCAGCATTTT
CDR3 protein: CASSQDFGVFSNQPQHF

D gene: NA
V gene: TRBV9
clone size: NA
CDR3 length: 14
J gene: TRBJ2-2
CDR3 DNA: TGTGCCAGCCGCGGGGAGCGGCCCCCCGGGGAGCTGTTTTTT
CDR3 protein: CASRGERPPGELFF